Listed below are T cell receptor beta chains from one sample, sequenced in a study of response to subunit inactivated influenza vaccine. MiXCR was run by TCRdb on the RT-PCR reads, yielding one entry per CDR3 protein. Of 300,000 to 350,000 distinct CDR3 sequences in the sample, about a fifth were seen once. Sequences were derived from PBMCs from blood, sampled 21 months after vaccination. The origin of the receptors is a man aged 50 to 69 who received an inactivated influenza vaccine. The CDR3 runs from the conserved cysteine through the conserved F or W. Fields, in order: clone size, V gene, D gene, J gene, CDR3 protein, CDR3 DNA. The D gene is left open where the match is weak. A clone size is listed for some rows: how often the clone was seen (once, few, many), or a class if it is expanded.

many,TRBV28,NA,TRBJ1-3,CASKTRQALNTIYF,TGTGCCAGCAAAACCCGACAGGCTCTAAACACCATATATTTT
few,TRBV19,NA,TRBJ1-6,CASSFQGPGPLHF,TGTGCCAGTAGTTTTCAGGGGCCGGGGCCCCTCCACTTT
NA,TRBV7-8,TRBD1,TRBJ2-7,CASSAGQGNEQYF,TGTGCCAGCAGCGCGGGACAGGGGAACGAGCAGTACTTC
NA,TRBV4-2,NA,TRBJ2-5,CTSSHSDTKGETQYF,TGTACCAGCAGTCATTCGGACACCAAGGGAGAGACCCAGTACTTC
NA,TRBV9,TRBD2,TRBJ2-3,CASSVAGGPTDTQYF,TGTGCCAGCAGCGTAGCGGGGGGGCCCACAGATACGCAGTATTTT
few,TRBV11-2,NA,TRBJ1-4,CASSPIDSPKGYEKLFF,TGTGCCAGCAGCCCAATTGACAGCCCGAAGGGTTATGAAAAACTGTTTTTT
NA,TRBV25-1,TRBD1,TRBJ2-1,CASSEGGGGQGSFSSYNEQFF,TGTGCCAGCAGCGAGGGCGGTGGGGGACAGGGGTCTTTCAGCTCCTACAATGAGCAGTTCTTC
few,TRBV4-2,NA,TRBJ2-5,CASSQDDLGETQYF,TGTGCCAGCAGCCAAGATGACCTCGGGGAGACCCAGTACTTC
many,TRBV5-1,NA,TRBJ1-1,CASSNGQPNTEAFF,TGCGCCAGCAGCAATGGACAGCCGAACACTGAAGCTTTCTTT
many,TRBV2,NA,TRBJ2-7,CASNPGGGSYEQYF,TGTGCCAGCAACCCTGGGGGCGGTTCCTACGAGCAGTACTTC
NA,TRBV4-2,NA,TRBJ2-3,CASSHEQLAGAPDTQYF,TGTGCCAGCAGCCACGAGCAGCTGGCGGGGGCCCCAGATACGCAGTATTTT
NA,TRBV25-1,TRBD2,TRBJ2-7,CASQGTRREKRSSYEQYF,TGTGCCAGCCAGGGGACTAGGCGGGAGAAGAGGAGCTCCTACGAGCAGTACTTC